One and the same sample provided the 10 T cell receptor beta chains below, sequenced in a study of T-cell reconstitution after alpha-beta-depleted transplantation in children. Unique molecular identifiers featured in how the TCRbeta library was prepared. One entry per CDR3 protein results from TCRdb running MiXCR on the PCR reads. The table has 490,000 or so distinct CDR3 sequences, more than 9% seen once. The sequenced sample was PBMCs, obtained before TCRalphabeta/CD19-depleted stem cell transplant. These receptors were obtained from a child younger than 10 with inherited bone marrow failure, due to receive a stem cell transplant.

This clonotype has at least ten counts. This chain uses TRBV4-3 with TRBJ1-5, with D hard to call. The ends were cut back, 0 bases at V and 4 bases at J, with 13 bases in the middle. Looked up from germline, CDR1 is LGHNA and CDR2 is YSLEER. This CDR3 comprises 16 residues. The CDR3 DNA follows: TGCGCCAGCAGCCAAGATAGGGCGACAATGAATCAGCCCCAGCATTTT. Protein product: CASSQDRATMNQPQHF.

This chain links TRBV7-2 with TRBJ2-1; maybe TRBD2 (6 bases). The germline V gene encodes CDR1 SGHTA and CDR2 FQGNSA. The CDR3 consists of 12 residues. Trimming took off 5 bases at V and 12 bases at J, with 14 bases between the two ends. CDR3 sequence: CASSPMTRGQFF. The CDR3 DNA reads TGTGCCAGCAGCCCCATGACTAGGGGGCAGTTCTTC.

There are many counts of this clonotype. The chain couples TRBV29-1 to TRBJ2-1; no firm D call. Trimming took 4 bases from V and 8 from J, leaving 15 bases between them. The germline gives CDR1 SQVTM, CDR2 ANQGSEA. The CDR3 totals 13 residues. The CDR3 DNA reads as TGCAGCGTTGTAGGCGGAATAGGCGATGAGCAGTTCTTC. This gives the protein CSVVGGIGDEQFF.

The rearrangement joins TRBV5-1 to TRBJ2-7, with D possibly being TRBD2 (5 bases). V gave up 4 bases and J gave up 3 bases, with 17 bases separating them. The V gene's germline CDR1 is SGHRS and CDR2 YFSETQ. The CDR3 loop spans 15 amino acids. The CDR3 here is CASSKMDSDNYEQYF. DNA for the CDR3: TGCGCCAGCAGCAAAATGGATAGCGATAACTACGAGCAGTACTTC.

This clonotype was picked up many times. The chain couples TRBV9 to TRBJ2-1, with D possibly being TRBD2 (5 bases). Germline V gene sequence: CDR1 SGDLS, CDR2 YYNGEE. CDR3 length: 15 amino acids. Between the trimmed V and J ends, which lost 0 bases and 8 bases, there was a span of 15 bases. The CDR3 is CASSVGAIEGDEQFF. CDR3 coding DNA: TGTGCCAGCAGCGTAGGGGCAATTGAGGGCGATGAGCAGTTCTTC.

This clonotype was counted at least ten times. The rearrangement joins TRBV6-5 to TRBJ2-5; the match to TRBD2 covers 7 bases. This CDR3 is 17 amino acids long. Germline V gives CDR1 MNHEY, CDR2 SVGAGI. V shed 0 bases and J 5 bases; nucleotides not matched to a gene: 12. Written as DNA, the CDR3 is TGTGCCAGCAGTTACTCTGTTGCGGCCCCCGGGAGGGAGACCCAGTACTTC. Protein: CASSYSVAAPGRETQYF.

This clonotype has ten or more counts. The rearrangement links TRBV6-6 to TRBJ1-4; D is perhaps TRBD1 (6 bases). CDR1 MNHNY and CDR2 SVGAGI come from the germline V gene (reference sequence). V dropped 2 bases and J dropped 10 bases, with 8 bases sitting between them. The CDR3 totals 12 residues. CDR3 loop: CASSYAGAKLFF. The CDR3 nucleotides read TGTGCCAGCAGTTACGCAGGGGCAAAACTGTTTTTT.

The chain joins TRBV20-1 to TRBJ2-7, with 8 bases identical to TRBD2. Per the germline V gene, CDR1 is DFQATT and CDR2 is SNEGSKA (reference sequence). V lost 3 bases, J lost 7 bases, and 14 bases stayed unmatched. The length of the CDR3 is 15 residues. CDR3 in DNA: TGCAGTGCTAGCCGCGACAGCGGGAGCCCGGGGGAGCAGTACTTC. This codes for CSASRDSGSPGEQYF.

This clonotype was recorded at least ten times. The chain carries TRBV12-3 or TRBV12-4 and TRBJ2-4; D is unresolved. Between the trimmed V and J ends, which lost 6 bases and 1 base, there was a span of 7 bases. The CDR3 is made up of 13 amino acids. This chain's CDR3 is CASSQPAKNIQYF. The CDR3 nucleotides are TGTGCCAGCAGCCAGCCGGCCAAAAACATTCAGTACTTC.

This clonotype was counted many times. The V gene is TRBV5-1, the J gene TRBJ2-3; maybe TRBD1 (6 bases). The CDR3 loop spans 15 amino acids. Germline-derived CDR1 and CDR2 are SGHRS and YFSETQ. Deletions cut 1 base from V and 2 bases from J, with 11 bases between. The CDR3 nucleotides are TGCGCCAGCAGCTTGTTGGGACACTACACAGATACGCAGTATTTT. This translates into CASSLLGHYTDTQYF.